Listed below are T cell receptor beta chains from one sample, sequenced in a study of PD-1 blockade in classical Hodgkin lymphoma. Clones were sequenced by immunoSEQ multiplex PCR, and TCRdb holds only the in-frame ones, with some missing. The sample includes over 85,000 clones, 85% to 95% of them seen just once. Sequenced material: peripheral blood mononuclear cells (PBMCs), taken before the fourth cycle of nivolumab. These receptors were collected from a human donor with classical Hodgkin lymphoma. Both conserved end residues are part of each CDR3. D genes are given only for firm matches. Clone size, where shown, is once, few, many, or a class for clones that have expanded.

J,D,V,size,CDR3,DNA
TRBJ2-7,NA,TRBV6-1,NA,CASSEAHTGGIYEQYF,TGTGCCAGCAGTGAAGCTCATACTGGCGGGATCTACGAGCAGTACTTC
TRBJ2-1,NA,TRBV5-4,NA,CASSYGTGLSDEQFF,TGTGCCAGCAGCTATGGGACGGGGTTAAGCGATGAGCAGTTCTTC
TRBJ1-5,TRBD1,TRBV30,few,CAWADRSLRPQHF,TGTGCCTGGGCGGACAGGTCACTGCGGCCCCAGCATTTT
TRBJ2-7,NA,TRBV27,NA,CASSLQGSYEQYF,TGTGCCAGCAGTTTACAGGGATCCTACGAGCAGTACTTC
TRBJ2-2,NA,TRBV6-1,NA,CASTFSGTNTGELFF,TGTGCCAGCACCTTCTCCGGGACGAACACCGGGGAGCTGTTTTTT
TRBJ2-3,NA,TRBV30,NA,CAWTYGSGADTQYF,TGTGCCTGGACGTACGGGTCGGGCGCAGATACGCAGTATTTT
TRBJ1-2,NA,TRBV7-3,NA,CASSPTGPGNYGYTF,TGTGCCAGCAGCCCAACAGGGCCGGGAAACTATGGCTACACCTTC
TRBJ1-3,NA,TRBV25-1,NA,CASMGHTIYF,TGTGCCAGCATGGGCCACACCATATATTTT
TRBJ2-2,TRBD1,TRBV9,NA,CASSVRPTGGGTGELFF,TGTGCCAGCAGCGTCCGACCGACAGGGGGCGGCACCGGGGAGCTGTTTTTT
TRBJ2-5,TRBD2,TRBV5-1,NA,CASSFTGTTSYQETQYF,TGCGCCAGCAGCTTTACCGGGACTACCTCATACCAAGAGACCCAGTACTTC
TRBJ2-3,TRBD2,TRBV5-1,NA,CASSSGLAGHTDTQYF,TGCGCCAGCAGCTCGGGACTAGCGGGGCACACAGATACGCAGTATTTT
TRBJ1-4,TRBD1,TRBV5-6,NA,CASSGGQGSGEKLFF,TGTGCCAGCAGCGGGGGACAGGGGTCGGGTGAAAAACTGTTTTTT
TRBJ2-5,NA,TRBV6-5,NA,CASSYSGSRYQETQYF,TGTGCCAGCAGTTACTCAGGGTCTAGGTACCAAGAGACCCAGTACTTC
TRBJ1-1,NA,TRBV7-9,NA,CASSYQGRGMNTEAFF,TGTGCCAGCAGCTACCAGGGACGGGGAATGAACACTGAAGCTTTCTTT
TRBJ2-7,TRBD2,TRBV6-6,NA,CASSPELAGGYEQYF,TGTGCCAGCAGCCCGGAGCTAGCGGGAGGCTACGAGCAGTACTTC
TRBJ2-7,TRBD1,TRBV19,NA,CASQDRGGYEQYF,TGTGCCAGTCAGGACAGGGGAGGCTACGAGCAGTACTTC
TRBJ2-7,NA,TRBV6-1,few,CASNVKQYF,TGTGCCAGCAATGTCAAGCAGTACTTC
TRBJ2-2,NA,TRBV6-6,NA,CASSYSAIPGELFF,TGTGCCAGCAGTTACTCCGCGATTCCCGGGGAGCTGTTTTTT
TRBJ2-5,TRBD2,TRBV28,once,CATRTGGKTQYF,TGTGCCACTAGAACGGGGGGGAAGACCCAGTACTTC
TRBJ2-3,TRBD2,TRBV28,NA,CASSLELAGDGTQYF,TGTGCCAGCAGTTTAGAACTAGCGGGAGATGGTACGCAGTATTTT
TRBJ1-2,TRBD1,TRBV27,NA,CASSLSGQYGYTF,TGTGCCAGCAGTCTATCGGGACAGTATGGCTACACCTTC
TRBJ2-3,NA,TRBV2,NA,CASVRDGPSTDTQYF,TGTGCCAGCGTCAGGGACGGACCGAGCACAGATACGCAGTATTTT
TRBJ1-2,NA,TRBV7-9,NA,CASSPTLRHREVGDGYTF,TGTGCCAGCAGCCCCACCCTTAGGCACAGGGAGGTAGGTGACGGCTACACCTTC
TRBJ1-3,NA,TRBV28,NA,CASSSPGQYSGNTIYF,TGTGCCAGCAGTTCCCCCGGACAGTACTCTGGAAACACCATATATTTT
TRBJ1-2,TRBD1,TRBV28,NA,CASRVGQGKGFNYGYTF,TGTGCCAGCAGGGTGGGACAGGGTAAAGGTTTTAACTATGGCTACACCTTC
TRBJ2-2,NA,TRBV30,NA,CAWSVMWGRNTGELFF,TGTGCCTGGAGTGTGATGTGGGGAAGGAACACCGGGGAGCTGTTTTTT
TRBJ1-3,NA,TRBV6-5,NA,CASTSSGNTIYF,TGTGCCAGCACCAGCTCTGGAAACACCATATATTTT
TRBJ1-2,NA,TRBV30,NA,CACPPGPSYGYTF,TGTGCCTGCCCCCCGGGACCATCCTATGGCTACACCTTC
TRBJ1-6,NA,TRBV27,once,CASSLRGSVYNSPLHF,TGTGCCAGCAGTTTGCGGGGATCGGTTTATAATTCACCCCTCCACTTT
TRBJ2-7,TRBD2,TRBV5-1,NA,CASSFPLAGEQYF,TGCGCCAGCAGCTTCCCACTAGCGGGGGAGCAGTACTTC
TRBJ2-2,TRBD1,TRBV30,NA,CAWSVRGVRTGMNTGELFF,TGTGCCTGGAGTGTACGCGGTGTCCGGACAGGGATGAACACCGGGGAGCTGTTTTTT
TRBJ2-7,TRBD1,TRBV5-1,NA,CASSPTTGALSEQYF,TGCGCCAGCAGCCCAACGACAGGGGCCCTATCCGAGCAGTACTTC
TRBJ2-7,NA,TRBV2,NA,CASSEDRFSYEQYF,TGTGCCAGCAGTGAAGACCGGTTCTCCTACGAGCAGTACTTC
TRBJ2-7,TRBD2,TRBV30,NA,CAWSGSGGSTSYEQYF,TGTGCCTGGAGCGGTTCGGGGGGGTCAACCTCCTACGAGCAGTACTTC
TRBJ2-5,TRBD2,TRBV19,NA,CASSIGAGLTGETQYF,TGTGCCAGTAGTATCGGAGCGGGATTAACGGGGGAGACCCAGTACTTC
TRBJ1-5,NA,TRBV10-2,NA,CASSYQGNQPQHF,TGCGCCAGCAGCTACCAGGGAAATCAGCCCCAGCATTTT
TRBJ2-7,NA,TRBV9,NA,CASSASAKAVPYEQYF,TGTGCCAGCAGCGCCTCGGCCAAAGCGGTTCCCTACGAGCAGTACTTC
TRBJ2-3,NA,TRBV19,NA,CASSIQAGYTDTQYF,TGTGCCAGTAGTATCCAGGCGGGGTACACAGATACGCAGTATTTT
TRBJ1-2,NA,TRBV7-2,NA,CASSSGEIGLHYGYTF,TGTGCCAGCAGCTCCGGTGAGATAGGGCTCCACTATGGCTACACCTTC